Presented here are 31 T cell receptor beta chains from one specimen sequenced in a study of blood T cell repertoires in COVID-19 (TCRdb year 2020). Library preparation used the immunoSEQ multiplex PCR assay. The table comes from immuneACCESS by way of TCRdb, which keeps in-frame sequences with V and J called. Part of the clones is missing from these tables; in studies checked, under half for an unresolved V gene and the rest for unknown reasons. The sample table holds 150,000 to 160,000 clones, of which 75% to 90% were seen once. Roughly 0.56% of the sample belongs to the ten largest clones. Sequences were obtained from peripheral blood. All receptors come from a man in his 60s with acute or convalescent COVID-19.

This clone has only a few counts. The V call is TRBV18, the J call TRBJ1-2; no clear D. Trimming took off 0 bases at V and 3 bases at J, with 8 bases between the two ends. From germline, CDR1 is KGHSH and CDR2 LQKENI. The CDR3 totals 14 residues. The CDR3 DNA reads as TGTGCCAGCTCACCACCGAGCGGGTACTATGGCTACACCTTC. Translating gives CASSPPSGYYGYTF.

The chain employs TRBV25-1 and TRBJ1-4; the D gene is possibly TRBD1 (5 bases). The CDR3 length is 18 residues. Germline loops: CDR1 MGHDK, CDR2 SYGVNS. V gave up 7 bases and J gave up 5 bases, with 26 bases separating them. The CDR3, as DNA: TGTGCCAGCACCAGAAACCAGGGAAATCCGGCTTCAAATGAAAAACTGTTTTTT. Translating it yields CASTRNQGNPASNEKLFF.

This clone was detected a few times. J is TRBJ2-5 and V is TRBV25-1, with a weak D call TRBD1 (6 bases). The germline V and J ends were trimmed by 4 bases and 3 bases, with 9 bases remaining between them. CDR3 length: 13 residues. Looked up from germline, CDR1 is MGHDK and CDR2 is SYGVNS. CDR3 loop: CASSVYREETQYF. In DNA, the CDR3 is TGTGCCAGCAGTGTGTACAGGGAAGAGACCCAGTACTTC.

A single count supports this clone. The chain has TRBV18 and TRBJ2-5; tentative D call: TRBD2 (7 bases). Germline V gene sequence: CDR1 KGHSH, CDR2 LQKENI. The CDR3 covers 16 residues. Deletions cut 6 bases from V and 1 base from J, with 18 bases between. CDR3 DNA sequence: TGTGCCAGCTCCCGGATGCGGGGGCTCGGCCAAGAGACCCAGTACTTC. It translates to CASSRMRGLGQETQYF.

V gene TRBV9 combines with J gene TRBJ1-5, with TRBD1 identical over 9 bases. Unmatched junction bases numbered 5, after V lost 0 bases and J lost 1 base. Per germline, CDR1 SGDLS and CDR2 YYNGEE. The CDR3 length is 17 residues. In nucleotides, the CDR3 is TGTGCCAGCAGCGTAGTTTGGGGACAGGGAAGCAATCAGCCCCAGCATTTT. It specifies CASSVVWGQGSNQPQHF.

V is TRBV5-1 and J is TRBJ2-5; a possible D gene is TRBD1 (5 bases). Trimming stripped 0 bases from V and 7 bases from J, with 10 bases between. CDR1 and CDR2 from the germline V gene are SGHRS and YFSETQ. This CDR3 has 13 residues. Here the CDR3 reads CASSLGLQGTQYF. In DNA form, the CDR3 reads TGCGCCAGCAGCTTGGGACTGCAGGGGACCCAGTACTTC.

The chain has TRBV7-9 and TRBJ1-5, with unresolved D. The CDR3 extends over 14 amino acids. V shed 3 bases and J shed 4 bases, with 10 bases lying between them. Germline CDR1 is SEHNR and CDR2 is FQNEAQ (reference sequence). The DNA of the CDR3 is TGTGCCAGCAGCTTCGGCAGGTCGAATCAGCCCCAGCATTTT. Protein product: CASSFGRSNQPQHF.

The genes are TRBV28 and TRBJ1-2; TRBD1 might be the D (6 bases). Deletions cut 7 bases from V and 1 base from J, with 19 bases between. CDR3 length: 16 amino acids. CDR1 is MDHEN, CDR2 SYDVKM, per germline. CDR3 residues: CASTPSGGRINYGYTF. The CDR3 coding sequence is TGTGCCAGCACCCCCTCGGGGGGGCGAATTAACTATGGCTACACCTTC.

The chain is built from TRBV12-3 or TRBV12-4 and TRBJ1-4; TRBD1 aligns across 8 bases. J gave up 12 bases and V 5 bases, and 5 bases lay outside the gene matches. This CDR3 comprises 12 residues. In DNA form, the CDR3 reads TGTGCCAGCAGTCAGGGGGCTTGGGAACTGTTTTTT. It yields the protein CASSQGAWELFF.

This clone was recorded only once. V usage is TRBV7-2 and J usage is TRBJ2-1, with 11 bases identical to TRBD2. V shed 7 bases and J 3 bases; nucleotides not matched to a gene: 11. This CDR3 has 17 residues. Germline CDR1 and CDR2: SGHTA and FQGNSA. The CDR3 region is CASTLGTGTSGYNEQFF. The DNA of the CDR3 is TGTGCCAGCACTCTAGGGACCGGGACTAGCGGCTACAATGAGCAGTTCTTC.

The chain links TRBV5-8 to TRBJ1-1, with D unresolved. The CDR3 has 13 amino acids. Trimming shortened V by 8 bases and J by 0 bases, and 11 bases separated the two germline ends. Germline V lookup: CDR1 SGHTS, CDR2 YDEGEE. The CDR3 is CASVAQMNTEAFF. The CDR3 DNA follows: TGTGCCAGTGTCGCCCAGATGAACACTGAAGCTTTCTTT.

This chain joins TRBV6-2 or TRBV6-3 and TRBJ2-1; 7 nucleotides agree with TRBD2. This CDR3 has 16 residues. The ends lost 5 bases at V and 4 bases at J; junction bases unmatched: 11. Per the germline V gene, CDR1 is MNHEY and CDR2 is SVGEGT. CDR3 bases: TGTGCCAGCAGTCTTTCTTTAGCGGGCAGATACAATGAGCAGTTCTTC. Amino acid sequence: CASSLSLAGRYNEQFF.

The rearrangement joins TRBV5-1 to TRBJ2-1; 10 bases match TRBD2. Germline V CDR1 and CDR2: SGHRS, YFSETQ. The trim removed 4 bases at V and 13 bases at J, leaving 29 bases unmatched. The CDR3 has 20 residues. The CDR3 nucleotides are TGCGCCAGCAGCCGTTGGGTCGGGACCGATATTAGCGGGGGGCCCCCCGCCCAGTTCTTC. Amino acids: CASSRWVGTDISGGPPAQFF.

This clone is a singleton in its sample. J is TRBJ2-5 and V is TRBV29-1, with TRBD2 matching 7 bases. Unmatched junction bases numbered 2, after V lost 4 bases and J lost 3 bases. The CDR3 sequence is 12 residues long. Germline V gene data show CDR1 as SQVTM and CDR2 as ANQGSEA. CDR3 nucleotides: TGCAGCGTTGGACTAGCAGAAGAGACCCAGTACTTC. Translated: CSVGLAEETQYF.

Points on this clone: Other DNA sequences in the same sample also yield this CDR3. The chain is built from TRBV19 and TRBJ1-2, with 7 bases aligning to TRBD1. The CDR3 consists of 13 residues. V was clipped by 5 bases and J by 5 bases; unmatched bases: 5. CDR1 LNHDA and CDR2 SQIVND come from the germline V gene (reference sequence). CDR3 loop: CASSSTGPYGYTF. The CDR3 DNA reads TGTGCCAGTAGTTCGACAGGGCCATATGGCTACACCTTC. Drawing the rest from reference TRBV19 and TRBJ1-2, the complete variable domain is DGGITQSPKYLFRKEGQNVTLSCEQNLNHDAMYWYRQDPGQGLRLIYYSQIVNDFQKGDIAEGYSVSREKKESFPLTVTSAQKNPTAFYLCASSSTGPYGYTFGSGTRLTVV.

J is TRBJ1-4 and V is TRBV5-4, with a weak D call TRBD1 (5 bases). Germline assignment: CDR1 SGHNT and CDR2 YYREEE (reference sequence). Trimming took 0 bases from V and 7 from J, leaving 13 bases between them. The CDR3 has 15 amino acids. CDR3 sequence: CASSLGSGGSEKLFF. CDR3 nucleotide sequence: TGTGCCAGCAGCTTGGGGTCCGGGGGGAGTGAAAAACTGTTTTTT.

The chain uses TRBV27 and TRBJ1-2; maybe TRBD1 (5 bases). This CDR3 has 12 residues. The germline gives CDR1 MNHEY, CDR2 SMNVEV (reference sequence). The V end lost 6 bases, the J end lost 7 bases, and 12 bases lay between the germline ends. CDR3 loop: CASRTGGGGYTF. DNA of the CDR3: TGTGCCAGCAGAACGGGGGGAGGTGGCTACACCTTC.

This clone was observed once. V usage is TRBV27 and J usage is TRBJ1-5; the D is unclear. The V gene lost 4 bases and the J gene lost 3 bases, with 4 bases spanning the gap. CDR3 length: 12 residues. The germline V gene encodes CDR1 MNHEY and CDR2 SMNVEV (reference sequence). CDR3 region: CASSSLNQPQHF. The CDR3 DNA reads as TGTGCCAGCAGTTCTCTCAATCAGCCCCAGCATTTT.

The CDR3 loop is CASSSQPIGERAQPQHF. Here the CDR3 DNA reads TGCGCCAGCAGCTCGCAACCCATCGGGGAGAGAGCGCAGCCCCAGCATTTT. This sequence joins TRBV5-1 and TRBJ1-5; D is ambiguous. Germline assignment: CDR1 SGHRS and CDR2 YFSETQ. V lost 3 bases to trimming and J lost 7 bases, with 23 bases between them. This CDR3 region has 17 residues.

This chain links TRBV6-2 or TRBV6-3 with TRBJ2-5; TRBD2 is a possible D gene (5 bases). The CDR3 loop spans 14 amino acids. CDR1 and CDR2 from the germline V gene are MNHEY and SVGEGT. V was clipped by 2 bases and J by 5 bases, with 12 bases between them. The CDR3 loop is CASSYQARGETQYF. The CDR3 DNA sequence: TGTGCCAGCAGTTACCAAGCAAGAGGGGAGACCCAGTACTTC.

V gene TRBV6-5 combines with J gene TRBJ1-3; TRBD1 matches at 8 bases. CDR3 length: 16 residues. The germline V gene encodes CDR1 MNHEY and CDR2 SVGAGI. The V gene end was trimmed by 4 bases and the J gene end by 4 bases; junction bases not matched to a gene: 9. The CDR3 here is CASSSIYRGSGNTIYF. The CDR3 nucleotides read TGTGCCAGCAGTTCCATTTACAGGGGGTCGGGAAACACCATATATTTT.

DNA of the CDR3: TGTGCCAGCAGCTTTGGTAGCGGAGGGGCCCAAGAGACCCAGTACTTC. It specifies CASSFGSGGAQETQYF. The genes are TRBV11-2 and TRBJ2-5; D is possibly TRBD2 (6 bases). CDR1 is SGHAT and CDR2 is FQNNGV in the germline V gene. The V end lost 3 bases, the J end lost 1 base, and 15 bases lay between the germline ends. This CDR3 is 16 amino acids long.

This clone was seen a handful of times. This chain joins TRBV5-1 and TRBJ2-3, with no clear D. Looked up from germline, CDR1 is SGHRS and CDR2 is YFSETQ. V was trimmed by 4 bases and J by 5 bases, leaving 14 bases between them. The CDR3 is 14 amino acids. CDR3 DNA: TGCGCCAGCAGCGCAGTTATGTATGAAGATACGCAGTATTTT. This encodes CASSAVMYEDTQYF.

This chain joins TRBV10-3 and TRBJ1-3, with no clear D. There are 15 residues in the CDR3. Germline V lookup: CDR1 ENHRY, CDR2 SYGVKD. Trimming took 3 bases from V and 0 from J, leaving 9 bases between them. CDR3: CAISDGGNSGNTIYF. CDR3 sequence (DNA): TGTGCCATCAGTGACGGAGGCAACTCTGGAAACACCATATATTTT.

This clone appeared a single time. The chain employs TRBV19 and TRBJ1-1; 9 positions agree with TRBD1. The V gene end was trimmed by 5 bases and the J gene end by 5 bases; junction bases not matched to a gene: 6. The CDR3 sequence is 14 residues long. Germline values: CDR1 LNHDA, CDR2 SQIVND (reference sequence). CDR3 sequence reads: CASSGYRGQTEAFF. CDR3 sequence (DNA): TGTGCCAGTAGTGGTTACAGGGGGCAAACTGAAGCTTTCTTT.

This chain uses TRBV3-1 (or the pseudogene TRBV3-2) with TRBJ2-1; D may be TRBD2 (5 bases). The CDR3 spans 16 residues. The V gene lost 4 bases and the J gene lost 1 base, with 14 bases spanning the gap. Germline V gene sequence: CDR1 LGHDT, CDR2 YNNKEL (reference sequence). The CDR3 DNA reads as TGTGCCAGCAGCCGGGTTAGCGCCGGATCCTACAATGAGCAGTTCTTC. Translated, it gives CASSRVSAGSYNEQFF.

This clone appeared a single time. The chain links TRBV7-2 to TRBJ1-4; 7 bases match TRBD1. The germline CDR1 and CDR2 sequences are SGHTA and FQGNSA. Trimming took 5 bases from V and 8 from J; bases not matched to a gene: 14. CDR3 length: 16 residues. CDR3 DNA: TGTGCCAGCAGCCCTTCCCGGGACAGCTTGACCGAAAAACTGTTTTTT. Translation: CASSPSRDSLTEKLFF.

This clone was observed a few times. The CDR3 region is CASSPDGPGYHYGYTF. In DNA, the CDR3 is TGTGCCAGCAGTCCCGACGGCCCAGGGTATCACTATGGCTACACCTTC. The chain joins TRBV28 to TRBJ1-2; perhaps TRBD1 as D (5 bases). The CDR3 loop spans 16 amino acids. V gave up 5 bases and J gave up 3 bases, with 19 bases separating them. Germline V gene data show CDR1 as MDHEN and CDR2 as SYDVKM.

This clone was seen a single time. The chain carries TRBV24-1 and TRBJ2-7, with 7 bases that match TRBD1. V lost 5 bases, J lost 12 bases, and 9 bases stayed unmatched. Germline values: CDR1 KGHDR, CDR2 SFDVKD. This CDR3 contains 12 residues. The CDR3 region is CATSAHRQGTYF. The CDR3 DNA is TGTGCCACCAGTGCCCATAGACAGGGAACGTACTTC.

The V gene is TRBV24-1, the J gene TRBJ2-1; 10 positions match TRBD2. After removal of 0 bases from V and 3 bases from J, the junction contained 4 bases not matched to a gene. This CDR3 spans 17 amino acids. In germline, CDR1 is KGHDR, CDR2 SFDVKD. CDR3 in amino acids: CATSDLKREGRYNEQFF. The CDR3 region has the DNA TGTGCCACCAGTGATTTGAAGCGGGAGGGCCGCTACAATGAGCAGTTCTTC.

This rearrangement joins TRBV7-9 to TRBJ2-5, with D possibly TRBD2 on 7 matching bases. V shed 1 base and J shed 3 bases, with 21 bases lying between them. Germline V gene sequence: CDR1 SEHNR, CDR2 FQNEAQ (reference sequence). The CDR3 extends over 18 amino acids. The CDR3 DNA sequence: TGTGCCAGCAGCTTAGGACCCCGTGCCGGGGGGCCAGAAGAGACCCAGTACTTC. This gives the protein CASSLGPRAGGPEETQYF.